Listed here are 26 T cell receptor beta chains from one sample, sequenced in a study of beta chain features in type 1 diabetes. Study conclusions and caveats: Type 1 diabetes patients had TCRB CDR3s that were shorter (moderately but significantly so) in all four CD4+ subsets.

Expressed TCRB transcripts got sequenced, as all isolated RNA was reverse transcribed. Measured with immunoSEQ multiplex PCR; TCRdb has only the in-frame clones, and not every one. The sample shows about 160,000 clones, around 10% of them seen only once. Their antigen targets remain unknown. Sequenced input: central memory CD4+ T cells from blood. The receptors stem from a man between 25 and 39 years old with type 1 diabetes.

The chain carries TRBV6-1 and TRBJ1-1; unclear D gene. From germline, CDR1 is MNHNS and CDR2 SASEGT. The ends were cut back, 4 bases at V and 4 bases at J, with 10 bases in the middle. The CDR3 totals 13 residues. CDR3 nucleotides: TGTGCCAGCAGTGCTAGCTTAAGCACTGAAGCTTTCTTT. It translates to CASSASLSTEAFF.

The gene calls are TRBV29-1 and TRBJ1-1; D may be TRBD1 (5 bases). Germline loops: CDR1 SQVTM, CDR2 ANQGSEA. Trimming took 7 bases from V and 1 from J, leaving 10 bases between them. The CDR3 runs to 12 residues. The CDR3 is CSAWTRNTEAFF. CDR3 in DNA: TGCAGCGCATGGACAAGGAACACTGAAGCTTTCTTT.

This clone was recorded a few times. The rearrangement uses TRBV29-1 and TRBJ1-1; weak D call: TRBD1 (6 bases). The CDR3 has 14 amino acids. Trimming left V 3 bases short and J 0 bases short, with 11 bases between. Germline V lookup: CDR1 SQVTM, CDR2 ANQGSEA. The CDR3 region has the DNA TGCAGCGTTGACAGGGGAATCATGAACACTGAAGCTTTCTTT. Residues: CSVDRGIMNTEAFF.

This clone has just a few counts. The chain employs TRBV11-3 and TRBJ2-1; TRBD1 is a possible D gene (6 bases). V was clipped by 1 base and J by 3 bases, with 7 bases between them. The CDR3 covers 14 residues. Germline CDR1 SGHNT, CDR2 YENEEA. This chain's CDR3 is CASSLGRGYNEQFF. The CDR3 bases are TGTGCCAGCAGCTTAGGCAGGGGCTACAATGAGCAGTTCTTC. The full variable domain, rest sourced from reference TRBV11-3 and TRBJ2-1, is EAGVVQSPRYKIIEKKQPVAFWCNPISGHNTLYWYLQNLGQGPELLIRYENEEAVDDSQLPKDRFSAERLKGVDSTLKIQPAELGDSAVYLCASSLGRGYNEQFFGPGTRLTVL.

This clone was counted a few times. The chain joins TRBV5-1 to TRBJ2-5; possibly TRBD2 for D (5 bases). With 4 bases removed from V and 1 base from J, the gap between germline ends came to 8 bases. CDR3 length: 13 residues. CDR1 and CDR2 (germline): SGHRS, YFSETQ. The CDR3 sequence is CASSEGPQETQYF. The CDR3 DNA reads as TGCGCCAGCAGCGAGGGCCCCCAAGAGACCCAGTACTTC.

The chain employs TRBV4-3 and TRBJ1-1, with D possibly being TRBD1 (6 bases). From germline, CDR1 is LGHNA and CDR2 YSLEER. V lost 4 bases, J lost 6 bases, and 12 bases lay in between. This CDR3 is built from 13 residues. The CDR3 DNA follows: TGCGCCAGCAGCCCGAACCAGGGGTCTGAAGCTTTCTTT. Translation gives CASSPNQGSEAFF.

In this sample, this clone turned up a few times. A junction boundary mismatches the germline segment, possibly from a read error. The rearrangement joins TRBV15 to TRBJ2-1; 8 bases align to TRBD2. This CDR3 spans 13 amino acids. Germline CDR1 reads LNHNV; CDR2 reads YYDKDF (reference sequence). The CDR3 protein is CASRLAPNNEQFF. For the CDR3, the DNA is TGTGCCTCCAGACTAGCGCCAAACAATGAGCAGTTCTTC.

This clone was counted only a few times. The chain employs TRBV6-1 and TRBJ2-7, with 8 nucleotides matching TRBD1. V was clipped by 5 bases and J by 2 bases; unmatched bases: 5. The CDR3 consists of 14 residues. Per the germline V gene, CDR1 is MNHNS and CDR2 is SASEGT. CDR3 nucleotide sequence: TGTGCCAGCAGTCGGACAGGGCCCCCCTACGAGCAGTACTTC. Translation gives CASSRTGPPYEQYF.

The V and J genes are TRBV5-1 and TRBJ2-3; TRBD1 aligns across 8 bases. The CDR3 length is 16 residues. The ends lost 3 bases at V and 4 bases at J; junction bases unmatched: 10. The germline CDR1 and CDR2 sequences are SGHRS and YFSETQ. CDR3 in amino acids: CASSSWTGSVPDTQYF. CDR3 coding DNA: TGCGCCAGCAGCTCCTGGACAGGGAGTGTCCCAGATACGCAGTATTTT.

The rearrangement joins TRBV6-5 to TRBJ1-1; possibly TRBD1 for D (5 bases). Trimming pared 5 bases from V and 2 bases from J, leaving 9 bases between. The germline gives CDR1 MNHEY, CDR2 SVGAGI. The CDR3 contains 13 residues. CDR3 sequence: CASSTQGNTEAFF. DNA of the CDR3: TGTGCCAGCAGTACCCAGGGAAACACTGAAGCTTTCTTT.

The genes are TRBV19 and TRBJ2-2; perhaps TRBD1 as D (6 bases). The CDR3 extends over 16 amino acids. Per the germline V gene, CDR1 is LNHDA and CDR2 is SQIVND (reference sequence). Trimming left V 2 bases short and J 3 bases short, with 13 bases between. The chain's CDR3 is CASSISGQRYTGELFF. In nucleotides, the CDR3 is TGTGCCAGTAGTATAAGCGGACAGAGGTACACCGGGGAGCTGTTTTTT. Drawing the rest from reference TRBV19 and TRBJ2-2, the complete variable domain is DGGITQSPKYLFRKEGQNVTLSCEQNLNHDAMYWYRQDPGQGLRLIYYSQIVNDFQKGDIAEGYSVSREKKESFPLTVTSAQKNPTAFYLCASSISGQRYTGELFFGEGSRLTVL.

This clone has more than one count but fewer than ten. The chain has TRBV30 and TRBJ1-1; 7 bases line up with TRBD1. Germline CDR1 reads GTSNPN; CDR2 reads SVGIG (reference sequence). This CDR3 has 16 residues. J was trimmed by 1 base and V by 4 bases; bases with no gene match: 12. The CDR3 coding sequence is TGTGCCTGGACCCCCCGCGGGACAGATGGGAACACTGAAGCTTTCTTT. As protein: CAWTPRGTDGNTEAFF.

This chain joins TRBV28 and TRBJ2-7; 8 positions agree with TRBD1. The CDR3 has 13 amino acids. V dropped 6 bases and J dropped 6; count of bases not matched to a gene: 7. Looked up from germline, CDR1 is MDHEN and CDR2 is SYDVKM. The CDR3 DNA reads TGTGCCAGCAGCCGAGGACAGGGAGTCGAGCAGTACTTC. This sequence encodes CASSRGQGVEQYF. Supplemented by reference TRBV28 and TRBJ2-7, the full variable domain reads DVKVTQSSRYLVKRTGEKVFLECVQDMDHENMFWYRQDPGLGLRLIYFSYDVKMKEKGDIPEGYSVSREKKERFSLILESASTNQTSMYLCASSRGQGVEQYFGPGTRLTVT.

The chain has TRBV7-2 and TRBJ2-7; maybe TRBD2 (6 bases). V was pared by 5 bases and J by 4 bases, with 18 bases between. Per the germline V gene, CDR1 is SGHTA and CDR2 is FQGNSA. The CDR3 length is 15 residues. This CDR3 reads CASSPTLVGGYEQYF. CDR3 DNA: TGTGCCAGCAGCCCAACATTGGTTGGGGGGTACGAGCAGTACTTC.

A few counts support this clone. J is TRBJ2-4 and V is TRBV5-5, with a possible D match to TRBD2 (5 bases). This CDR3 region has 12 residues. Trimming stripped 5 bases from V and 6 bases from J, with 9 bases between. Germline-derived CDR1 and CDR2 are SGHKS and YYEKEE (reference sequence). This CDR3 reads CASRTTGNIQYF. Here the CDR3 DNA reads TGTGCCAGCAGGACTACGGGAAACATTCAGTACTTC.

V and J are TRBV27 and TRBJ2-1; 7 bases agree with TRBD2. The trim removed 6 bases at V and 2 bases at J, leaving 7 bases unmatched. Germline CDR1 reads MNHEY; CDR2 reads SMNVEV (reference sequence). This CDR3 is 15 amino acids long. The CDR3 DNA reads TGTGCCAGCAGGCATGGACTAGGGACCTACAATGAGCAGTTCTTC. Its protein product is CASRHGLGTYNEQFF.

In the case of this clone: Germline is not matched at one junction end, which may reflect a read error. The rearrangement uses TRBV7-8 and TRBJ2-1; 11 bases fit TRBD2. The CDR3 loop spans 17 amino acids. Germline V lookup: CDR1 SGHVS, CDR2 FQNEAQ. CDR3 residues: CASSLATSGILRNEQFF. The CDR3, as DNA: TGTGCCAGCAGCCTAGCGACTAGCGGGATCCTTCGCAATGAGCAGTTCTTC.

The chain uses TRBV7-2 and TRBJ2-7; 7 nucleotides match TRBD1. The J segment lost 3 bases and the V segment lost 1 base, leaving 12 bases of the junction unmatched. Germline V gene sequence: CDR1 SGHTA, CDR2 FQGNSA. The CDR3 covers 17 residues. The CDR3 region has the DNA TGTGCCAGCAGCTTAGGGTACGGGTTTGGGGACAGCTACGAGCAGTACTTC. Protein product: CASSLGYGFGDSYEQYF.

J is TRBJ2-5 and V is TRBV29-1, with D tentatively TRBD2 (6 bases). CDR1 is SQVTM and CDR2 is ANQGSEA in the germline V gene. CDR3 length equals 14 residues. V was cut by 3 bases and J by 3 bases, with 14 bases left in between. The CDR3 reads CSVDQLGGEETQYF. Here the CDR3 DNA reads TGCAGCGTTGACCAATTAGGAGGGGAAGAGACCCAGTACTTC.

The CDR3 here is CASSLAAGGANTEAFF. In nucleotides, the CDR3 is TGCGCCAGCAGCTTGGCTGCAGGGGGCGCGAACACTGAAGCTTTCTTT. The chain uses TRBV5-1 and TRBJ1-1, with 8 bases that match TRBD1. Germline assignment: CDR1 SGHRS and CDR2 YFSETQ. The CDR3 is 16 residues long. V dropped 0 bases and J dropped 1; count of bases not matched to a gene: 5.

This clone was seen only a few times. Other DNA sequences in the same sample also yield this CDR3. In nucleotides, the CDR3 is TGCAGCGTTGGTAGTTACGAGCAGTACTTC. The encoded protein is CSVGSYEQYF. V is TRBV29-1 and J is TRBJ2-7; D uncertain. The CDR3 covers 10 residues. Deletions cut 4 bases from V and 4 bases from J, with 5 bases between. Germline V gives CDR1 SQVTM, CDR2 ANQGSEA.

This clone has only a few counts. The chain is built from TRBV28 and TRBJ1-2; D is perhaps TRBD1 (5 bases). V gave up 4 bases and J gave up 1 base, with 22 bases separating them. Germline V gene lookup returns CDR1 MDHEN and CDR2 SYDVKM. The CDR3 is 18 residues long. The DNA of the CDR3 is TGTGCCAGCAGTTCCCTTGTGGAGGGGTCCCGGAGTAACTATGGCTACACCTTC. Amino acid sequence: CASSSLVEGSRSNYGYTF.

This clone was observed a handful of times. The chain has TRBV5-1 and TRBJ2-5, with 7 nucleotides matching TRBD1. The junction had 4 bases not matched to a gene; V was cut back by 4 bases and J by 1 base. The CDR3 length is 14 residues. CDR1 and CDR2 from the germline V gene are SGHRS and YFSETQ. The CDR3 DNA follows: TGCGCCAGCAGCCTAGGGACAGTCCAAGAGACCCAGTACTTC. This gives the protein CASSLGTVQETQYF. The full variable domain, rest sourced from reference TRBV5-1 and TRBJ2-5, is KAGVTQTPRYLIKTRGQQVTLSCSPISGHRSVSWYQQTPGQGLQFLFEYFSETQRNKGNFPGRFSGRQFSNSRSEMNVSTLELGDSALYLCASSLGTVQETQYFGPGTRLLVL.

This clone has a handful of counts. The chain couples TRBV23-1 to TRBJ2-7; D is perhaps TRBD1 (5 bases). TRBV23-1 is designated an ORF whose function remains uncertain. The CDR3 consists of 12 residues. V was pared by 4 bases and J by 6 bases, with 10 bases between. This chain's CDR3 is CASSRQGPEQYF. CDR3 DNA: TGCGCCAGCAGTCGTCAGGGTCCCGAGCAGTACTTC.

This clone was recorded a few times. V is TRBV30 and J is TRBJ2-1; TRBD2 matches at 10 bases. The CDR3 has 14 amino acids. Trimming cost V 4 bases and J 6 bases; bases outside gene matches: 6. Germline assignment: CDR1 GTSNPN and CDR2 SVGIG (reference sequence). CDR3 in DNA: TGTGCCTGGAATCGGCTAGCGGGGGCCAATGAGCAGTTCTTC. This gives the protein CAWNRLAGANEQFF. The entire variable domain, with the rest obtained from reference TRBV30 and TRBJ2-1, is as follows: SQTIHQWPATLVQPVGSPLSLECTVEGTSNPNLYWYRQAAGRGLQLLFYSVGIGQISSEVPQNLSASRPQDRQFILSSKKLLLSDSGFYLCAWNRLAGANEQFFGPGTRLTVL.

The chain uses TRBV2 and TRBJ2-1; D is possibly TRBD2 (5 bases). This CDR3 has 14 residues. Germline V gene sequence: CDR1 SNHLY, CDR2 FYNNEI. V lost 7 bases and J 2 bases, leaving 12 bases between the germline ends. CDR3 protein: CASNGLGTYNEQFF. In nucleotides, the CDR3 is TGTGCCAGCAATGGACTTGGCACCTACAATGAGCAGTTCTTC.